The source of this T cell receptor (beta chain) is a study of T-cell reconstitution after alpha-beta-depleted transplantation in children. Whole-study results and caveats: Several hundred expanded graft clones reportedly supplied alpha-beta T cells about two months after transplant.

Unique molecular identifiers were incorporated into the prepared TCRbeta library. TCRdb redid the calling of the PCR reads with MiXCR, one entry per CDR3 protein. This table has fewer than 700,000 distinct CDR3 sequences, 23% appearing once. This clonotype was counted at least ten times. What it recognizes is unknown. The length of the CDR3 is 15 residues. Germline V gene lookup returns CDR1 MNHEY and CDR2 SVGEGT. The V gene end was trimmed by 0 bases and the J gene end by 2 bases; junction bases not matched to a gene: 4. The clonotype originates from a boy under two years old who had a stem cell transplant for acute myeloid leukemia, so the T cells may come from the graft donor. The input for sequencing was PBMCs, mostly from graft donor cells, taken 360 days after TCRalphabeta/CD19-depleted stem cell transplant. The V call is TRBV6-2 or TRBV6-3, the J call TRBJ2-7, with 7 bases that match TRBD2. The CDR3 protein is CASSYSTGGTYEQYF. CDR3 bases: TGTGCCAGCAGTTACTCGACGGGGGGTACCTACGAGCAGTACTTC.